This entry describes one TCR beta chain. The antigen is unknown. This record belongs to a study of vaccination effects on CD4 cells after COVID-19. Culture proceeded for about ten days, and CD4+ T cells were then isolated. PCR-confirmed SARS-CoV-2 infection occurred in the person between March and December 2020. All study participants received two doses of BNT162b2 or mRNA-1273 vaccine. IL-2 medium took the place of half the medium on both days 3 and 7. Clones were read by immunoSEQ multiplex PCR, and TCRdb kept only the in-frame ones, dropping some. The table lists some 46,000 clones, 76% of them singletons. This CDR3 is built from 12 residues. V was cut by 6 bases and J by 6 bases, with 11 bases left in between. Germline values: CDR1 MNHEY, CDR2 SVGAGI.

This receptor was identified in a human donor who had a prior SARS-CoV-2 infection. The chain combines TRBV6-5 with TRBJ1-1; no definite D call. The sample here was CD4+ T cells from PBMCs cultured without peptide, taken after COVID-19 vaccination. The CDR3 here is CASRGEDAEAFF. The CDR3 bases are TGTGCCAGCAGAGGTGAGGACGCTGAAGCTTTCTTT.